This T cell receptor (beta chain) was observed in a study of T-cell memory formation after mild COVID-19. In TCRdb, the 5' RACE reads were re-called with MiXCR into one record per CDR3 protein. This sample has around 310,000 distinct CDR3 sequences, with around a sixth found just once. This clonotype was seen many times. No antigen is known for it. The study's findings and limits: CD4/CD8 balance held among clones contracting day 15 to 85, and later expanders leaned CD4+.

Germline CDR1 reads MNHEY; CDR2 reads SVGAGI. V was shortened by 6 bases and J by 4 bases, with 15 bases between the two germline ends. CDR3 length: 14 amino acids. The rearrangement links TRBV6-5 to TRBJ1-2; TRBD1 is a possible D gene (5 bases). The sequenced material came from PBMCs or a T cell subset sorted from them (not recorded which). This receptor was taken from a man aged 18-30 years who had mild COVID-19 (a few samples of this study predate the infection). Cell type and time point are not known. As DNA, the CDR3 is TGTGCCAGCAGACTGTTTCAGGGAGGCTATGGCTACACCTTC. Translation: CASRLFQGGYGYTF.